The 5 T cell receptor beta chains listed next were all sequenced from one sample in a study of Graves' ophthalmopathy and Graves' hyperthyroidism. Amplified material comprised TCR beta CDR3 regions derived from RNA transcripts. The library came from an HTBI-primed first-round RT-PCR and a second-round multiplex PCR. TCRdb used MiXCR to reprocess the multiplex PCR reads, holding one entry per CDR3 protein. The sample shows 900,000 to 1,200,000 distinct CDR3 sequences, roughly 35% of them seen only once. The specimen was peripheral blood or thyroid tissue (not recorded which). The receptors originated from an adult man with Graves' hyperthyroidism.

This clonotype was observed many times. The junction departs from the called germline gene at one end, perhaps through a read error. The J gene is TRBJ1-4, the V gene TRBV7-2, with unresolved D. CDR3 length: 8 amino acids. Germline V gene data show CDR1 as SGHTA and CDR2 as FQGNSA. CDR3 in amino acids: CASSTKGF. For the CDR3, the DNA is TGTGCCAGCAGCACCAAAGGCTTT.

Note on this clonotype: Possible read error: a much larger clone is one base away. The J gene is TRBJ2-7, the V gene TRBV20-1; tentative D call: TRBD1 (5 bases). The CDR3 sequence is 13 residues long. Germline-derived CDR1 and CDR2 are DFQATT and SNEGSKA (reference sequence). DNA for the CDR3: TGCAGTGCTAGAGAAACAGGCGAATACGAGCAGTGCTTC. This codes for CSARETGEYEQCF.

This clonotype has a count of ten or more. The chain links TRBV5-1 to TRBJ2-6; D remains ambiguous. Trimming cost V 0 bases and J 0 bases, with 10 bases left between them. There are 17 residues in the CDR3. Germline-derived CDR1 and CDR2 are SGHRS and YFSETQ. CDR3 amino acids: CASSLDGIGSGANVLTF. The CDR3 bases are TGCGCCAGCAGCTTGGATGGTATAGGCTCTGGGGCCAACGTCCTGACTTTC.

This clonotype was detected ten times or more. The CDR3 DNA reads as TGCGCCAGCAGTACGGGATTTGAAGCTTTCTTT. This sequence encodes CASSTGFEAFF. This rearrangement joins TRBV10-2 to TRBJ1-1; the D is unclear. The ends were cut back, 5 bases at V and 7 bases at J, with 8 bases in the middle. CDR1 and CDR2 from the germline V gene are WSHSY and SAAADI. The CDR3 runs 11 residues.

The rearrangement links TRBV15 to TRBJ1-1; D gene ambiguous. Germline V gives CDR1 LNHNV, CDR2 YYDKDF (reference sequence). This CDR3 region has 16 residues. With 3 bases removed from V and 0 bases from J, the gap between germline ends came to 14 bases. The DNA of the CDR3 is TGTGCCACCAGCAGCTTGGCCGGGTCCGTGAACACTGAAGCTTTCTTT. It is translated as CATSSLAGSVNTEAFF.